This record concerns one TCR beta chain sequence. Its antigen remains unidentified. These data are taken from a study of T cell repertoires in cytomegalovirus infection. Study information: An indication of both CMV infection and matching HLA type came from public TCR beta signatures.

TCRdb called the reads again in MiXCR, with one record for every CDR3 protein. The sample holds 600,000 to 700,000 distinct CDR3 sequences, around 31% seen once. The CDR3 has 14 amino acids. V was pared by 0 bases and J by 6 bases, with 11 bases between. CDR1 is SEHNR and CDR2 is FQNEAQ in the germline V gene (reference sequence). Study-wide results and caveats: Identification of carriers of CMV plus the relevant HLA was achieved through cumulative public TCR beta family frequency. In two of eight donors, the top clonotype was HLA-C-restricted CMV-specific.

The clonotype originates from a human donor in good health (CMV status not recorded). Some clones in this sample may be carry-over from other donors' samples. The chain has TRBV7-9 and TRBJ1-1; weak D call: TRBD1 (5 bases). Here the sequenced sample was cultured PBMCs, taken from culture after CMV antigen stimulation. CDR3 in amino acids: CASSLAPRGSEAFF. The CDR3 nucleotides read TGTGCCAGCAGCTTAGCCCCCCGGGGCTCTGAAGCTTTCTTT.